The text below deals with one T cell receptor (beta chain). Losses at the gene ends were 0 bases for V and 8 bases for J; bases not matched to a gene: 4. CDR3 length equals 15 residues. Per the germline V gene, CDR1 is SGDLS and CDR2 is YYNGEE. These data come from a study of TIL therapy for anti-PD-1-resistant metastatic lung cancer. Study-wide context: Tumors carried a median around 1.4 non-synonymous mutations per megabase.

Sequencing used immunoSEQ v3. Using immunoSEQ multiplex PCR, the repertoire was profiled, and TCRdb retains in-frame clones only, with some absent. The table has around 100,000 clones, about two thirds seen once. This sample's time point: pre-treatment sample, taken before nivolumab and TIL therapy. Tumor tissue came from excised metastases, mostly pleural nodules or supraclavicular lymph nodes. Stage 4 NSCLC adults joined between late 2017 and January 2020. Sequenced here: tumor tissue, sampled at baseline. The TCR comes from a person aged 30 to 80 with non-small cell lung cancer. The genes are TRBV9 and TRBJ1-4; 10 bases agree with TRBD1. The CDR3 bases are TGTGCCAGCAGCGTAGCTTGGACAGGGGGAGAAAAACTGTTTTTT. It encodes CASSVAWTGGEKLFF.